What follows is one T cell receptor (beta chain) and its context. The data are from a study of CD8 T cells in ankylosing spondylitis. Using quantitative 5'-RACE with molecular barcodes, the authors made TCR beta libraries. In TCRdb, the 5' RACE reads were re-called with MiXCR into one record per CDR3 protein. The data hold 250,000 to 400,000 distinct CDR3 sequences, with approximately 10% observed a single time. This TCR derives from a female donor with ankylosing spondylitis or in good health (not recorded which). The sequenced sample was blood, either unsorted or a sorted T cell fraction (not recorded which).

This CDR3 reads CASRLPQGANEQFF. The DNA for the CDR3 is TGTGCCAGCAGATTACCGCAGGGGGCAAATGAGCAGTTCTTC. This sequence joins TRBV12-3 or TRBV12-4 and TRBJ2-1; 8 nucleotides agree with TRBD1. Trimming removed 6 bases from V and 7 bases from J; junction bases left unmatched: 8. This CDR3 region has 14 residues.